The clone carrying this T cell receptor beta chain was recorded many times. The antigen is unknown. The cDNA was synthesized by 5'RACE incorporating 10-nucleotide random UMIs. One entry per CDR3 protein, called by TCRdb with MiXCR from the 5' RACE reads. This sample has around 61,000 distinct CDR3 sequences, with about 5.2% found just once. V lost 0 bases and J lost 3, with 13 bases in between. The CDR3 is 15 residues long. The germline V gene encodes CDR1 SGHRS and CDR2 YFSETQ. The entry originates in a study of neurological immune-mediated disorders. Study-wide results and caveats: Across subjects, no CDR3 amino acid sequence appeared in expanded clones of more than one subject, a finding that suggested private repertoires in all groups.

V usage is TRBV5-1 and J usage is TRBJ2-7; TRBD1 or TRBD2 may be the D gene (5 bases each). Sequencing was done on a sample of PBMCs. The sequence was obtained from a human donor with multiple sclerosis. The donor label of this sample is uncertain. The CDR3 bases are TGCGCCAGCAGCTTGGCCGGCAGGGACCTCTACGAGCAGTACTTC. It encodes CASSLAGRDLYEQYF.